What follows is one T cell receptor beta chain and its context. The sample comes from a study of cytomegalovirus exposure and HLA in healthy donors. The PCR made use of 60 Vbeta and 13 Jbeta primers. Profiled with immunoSEQ multiplex PCR; TCRdb holds only in-frame clones, not every one. The sample lists more than 90,000 clones, around 73% occurring once. The CDR3 totals 14 residues. Germline-derived CDR1 and CDR2 are MNHNS and SASEGT. With 7 bases clipped from V and 2 bases from J, the junction kept 3 bases outside the gene matches. This rearrangement joins TRBV6-1 to TRBJ2-5; 11 bases match TRBD2. The TCR originated in a woman aged 55-70 years in good health and CMV-seronegative. Material: PBMCs. CDR3 residues: CASKPSGGQETQYF. For the CDR3, the DNA is TGTGCCAGCAAACCTAGCGGGGGGCAAGAGACCCAGTACTTC.